This T cell receptor beta chain was documented in a study of blood T cell repertoires in COVID-19. Background on the study: The origin of the acute and convalescent COVID-19 samples was the United States, Italy and Spain. PBMCs, B-cell-depleted T cells, or T cells provided the cDNA or gDNA that made up the material.

This clone came up a few times. How the authors handled the data: Amplifying reference gene primers gave estimates of nucleated cell counts. The table came from immunoSEQ multiplex PCR; TCRdb's copy has only in-frame clones and leaves some out. V and J calls plus clone size are reproduced from that table; the DNA served to infer D and trimming. The data contain about 150,000 clones, around 83% of them singletons. This receptor was taken from a woman between 55 and 75 years old with COVID-19, enrolled during active disease. The sample consisted of peripheral blood.

The CDR3, as DNA: TGTGCCAGCAGCCAAGGCGGTCGTGGCGCTGAAGCTTTCTTT. Translating gives CASSQGGRGAEAFF. The chain links TRBV6-5 to TRBJ1-1, with no clear D. The CDR3 spans 14 residues. CDR1 is MNHEY, CDR2 SVGAGI, per germline. The germline V and J ends were trimmed by 6 bases and 6 bases, with 17 bases remaining between them.